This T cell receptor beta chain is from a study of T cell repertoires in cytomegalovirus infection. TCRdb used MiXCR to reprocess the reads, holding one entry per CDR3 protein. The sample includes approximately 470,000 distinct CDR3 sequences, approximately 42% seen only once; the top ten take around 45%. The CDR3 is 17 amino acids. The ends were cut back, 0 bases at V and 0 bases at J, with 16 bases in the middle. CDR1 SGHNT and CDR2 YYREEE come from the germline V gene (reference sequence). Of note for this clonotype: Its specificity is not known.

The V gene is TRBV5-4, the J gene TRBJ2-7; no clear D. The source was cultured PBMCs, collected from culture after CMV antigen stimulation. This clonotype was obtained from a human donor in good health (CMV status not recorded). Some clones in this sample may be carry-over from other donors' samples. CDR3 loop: CASSLGLGTQSSYEQYF. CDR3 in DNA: TGTGCCAGCAGCTTGGGGCTCGGAACTCAGAGCTCCTACGAGCAGTACTTC.